This passage covers 11 T cell receptor beta chains from one sample sequenced in a study of blood T cell repertoires in COVID-19. The data were produced by immunoSEQ multiplex PCR, yet TCRdb's version contains in-frame clones alone and is incomplete. Among about 110,000 clones listed, 75% to 80% were seen once. Sequenced material: peripheral blood. Source of these receptors: a woman of 80 years or more with active or convalescent COVID-19.

V gene TRBV19 combines with J gene TRBJ1-2; perhaps TRBD1 as D (6 bases). CDR3 length equals 14 residues. Trimming took 8 bases from V and 3 from J, leaving 16 bases between them. The germline V gene has CDR1 LNHDA and CDR2 SQIVND (reference sequence). The CDR3: CASQAGAGDYGYTF. CDR3 nucleotide sequence: TGTGCCAGTCAAGCGGGGGCAGGGGACTATGGCTACACCTTC.

The DNA for the CDR3 is TGCGCCAGCAGTCTCACCGGGACTAGCGTTTACGAGCAGTACTTC. As protein: CASSLTGTSVYEQYF. This rearrangement joins TRBV4-1 to TRBJ2-7, with 10 bases fitting TRBD2. The V gene's germline CDR1 is MGHRA and CDR2 YSYEKL. V trimming: 6 bases; J trimming: 4 bases; junction bases outside the gene matches: 9. This CDR3 has 15 amino acids.

The genes are TRBV24-1 and TRBJ1-4; weak D call: TRBD1 (6 bases). There are 15 residues in the CDR3. The V and J ends lost 2 bases and 8 bases respectively, with 14 bases between them. The V gene's germline CDR1 is KGHDR and CDR2 SFDVKD. The CDR3 DNA is TGTGCCACCAGTGATTCGGGCTCCGGGACAGAAAAACTGTTTTTT. Amino acid sequence: CATSDSGSGTEKLFF.

V usage is TRBV7-9 and J usage is TRBJ2-1; 7 bases agree with TRBD2. This CDR3 is built from 15 residues. The J segment lost 4 bases and the V segment lost 1 base, leaving 4 bases of the junction unmatched. Germline V CDR1 and CDR2: SEHNR, FQNEAQ (reference sequence). Here the CDR3 DNA reads TGTGCCAGCAGCTTAGAGGGAGGGTTTTACAATGAGCAGTTCTTC. Protein: CASSLEGGFYNEQFF.

V is TRBV3-1 (or the pseudogene TRBV3-2) and J is TRBJ2-7, with D tentatively TRBD2 (6 bases). This CDR3 is 16 amino acids long. The V gene lost 2 bases and the J gene lost 0 bases, with 14 bases spanning the gap. CDR1 and CDR2 (germline): LGHDT, YNNKEL (reference sequence). CDR3 in amino acids: CASSQRSGTYSYEQYF. In nucleotides, the CDR3 is TGTGCCAGCAGCCAACGCTCCGGGACTTACTCCTACGAGCAGTACTTC.

J is TRBJ2-5 and V is TRBV12-3 or TRBV12-4; the D gene is possibly TRBD1 (6 bases). This CDR3 has 13 residues. V lost 6 bases, J lost 4 bases, and 12 bases lay in between. The DNA for the CDR3 is TGTGCCAGCAGCTTAACAGGGCGAGAGACCCAGTACTTC. Protein: CASSLTGRETQYF.

V usage is TRBV7-2 and J usage is TRBJ2-7; D gene unclear. Trimming pared 3 bases from V and 5 bases from J, leaving 11 bases between. Germline assignment: CDR1 SGHTA and CDR2 FQGNSA. The CDR3 covers 13 residues. CDR3 nucleotides: TGTGCCAGCAGCTTTAGTTATTACGACGAGCAGTACTTC. Translation gives CASSFSYYDEQYF.

V usage is TRBV12-3 or TRBV12-4 and J usage is TRBJ2-7; TRBD1 agrees at 7 bases. Germline trimming cut 3 bases from V and 5 bases from J; bases unmatched to any gene: 4. This CDR3 comprises 13 residues. The CDR3 protein is CASSLGTANEQYF. CDR3 sequence (DNA): TGTGCCAGCAGTTTGGGGACAGCAAACGAGCAGTACTTC.

The V and J genes are TRBV5-1 and TRBJ2-2, with TRBD1 matching over 7 bases. Germline lookup yields CDR1 SGHRS and CDR2 YFSETQ. With V trimmed by 3 bases and J by 3 bases, 11 bases remained unmatched. The CDR3 totals 17 residues. The CDR3 nucleotides read TGCGCCAGCAGCTCGACTCCGGGACAGTTGGACACCGGGGAGCTGTTTTTT. It is translated as CASSSTPGQLDTGELFF.

The chain links TRBV5-1 to TRBJ2-1; 14 nucleotides match TRBD2. The CDR3 has 16 residues. After removal of 4 bases from V and 6 bases from J, the junction contained 6 bases not matched to a gene. The germline V gene has CDR1 SGHRS and CDR2 YFSETQ. The CDR3 DNA follows: TGCGCCAGCAGCCCGCCGGGACTAGCGGGAGTCAATGAGCAGTTCTTC. Translation: CASSPPGLAGVNEQFF. Full variable domain (remainder filled in from reference TRBV5-1 and TRBJ2-1): KAGVTQTPRYLIKTRGQQVTLSCSPISGHRSVSWYQQTPGQGLQFLFEYFSETQRNKGNFPGRFSGRQFSNSRSEMNVSTLELGDSALYLCASSPPGLAGVNEQFFGPGTRLTVL.

The chain couples TRBV7-2 to TRBJ2-2; D is possibly TRBD2 (6 bases). Trimming pared 4 bases from V and 3 bases from J, leaving 9 bases between. The germline CDR1 and CDR2 sequences are SGHTA and FQGNSA. CDR3 length equals 14 residues. In nucleotides, the CDR3 is TGTGCCAGCAGCTCGGGACTGTACACCGGGGAGCTGTTTTTT. It yields the protein CASSSGLYTGELFF.